The sequence of this T cell receptor (beta chain) was determined in a study of T cell changes during pregnancy in multiple sclerosis. This clone has more than one count but fewer than ten. There are 13 residues in the CDR3. V was pared by 5 bases and J by 4 bases, with 11 bases between. Germline loops: CDR1 LNHDA, CDR2 SQIVND (reference sequence). TCRdb's copy holds only in-frame clones and misses some; the assay was immunoSEQ multiplex PCR. The table shows tens of thousands of clones, with roughly 90% occurring only once. This chain connects TRBV19 to TRBJ1-2; D not resolved. The material was CD4+ T cells from peripheral blood mononuclear cells, obtained after pregnancy. The receptor comes from a female donor with multiple sclerosis, enrolled in a pregnancy study. This chain's CDR3 is CASSWQVRYGYTF. CDR3 coding DNA: TGTGCCAGTAGTTGGCAGGTCCGCTATGGCTACACCTTC.